What follows is one T cell receptor (beta chain) and its context. Generated by immunoSEQ multiplex PCR, the TCRdb table keeps only in-frame clones and is missing some. Altogether 200,000 to 250,000 clones are present, roughly 80% being singletons, with the ten largest covering 18%. The data were obtained in a study of blood T cell repertoires in COVID-19. Study at large: Italy, Spain and the United States were the sources of the convalescent and acute COVID-19 samples.

The germline V gene encodes CDR1 SGHRS and CDR2 YFSETQ. The CDR3 has 16 residues. Germline trimming cut 1 base from V and 1 base from J; bases unmatched to any gene: 4. The V gene is TRBV5-1, the J gene TRBJ2-3; 9 positions match TRBD2. The clonotype originates from a woman at least 80 years old with active or convalescent COVID-19. Specimen: peripheral blood. The CDR3 is CASSLILAGGTDTQYF. Written as DNA, the CDR3 is TGCGCCAGCAGCTTGATTTTAGCGGGGGGCACAGATACGCAGTATTTT. Full variable domain (rest looked up from reference TRBV5-1 and TRBJ2-3): KAGVTQTPRYLIKTRGQQVTLSCSPISGHRSVSWYQQTPGQGLQFLFEYFSETQRNKGNFPGRFSGRQFSNSRSEMNVSTLELGDSALYLCASSLILAGGTDTQYFGPGTRLTVL.